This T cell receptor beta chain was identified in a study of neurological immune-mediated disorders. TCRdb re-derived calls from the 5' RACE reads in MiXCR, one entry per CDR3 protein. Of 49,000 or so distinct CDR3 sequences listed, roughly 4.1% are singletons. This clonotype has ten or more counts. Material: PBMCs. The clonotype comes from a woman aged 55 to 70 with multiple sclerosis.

The CDR3 bases are TGTGCCAGCAGTTGGACTAGCGGGCCCGTCTACGAGCAGTACTTC. It specifies CASSWTSGPVYEQYF. The V gene is TRBV7-2, the J gene TRBJ2-7; TRBD2 matches 11 bases. The CDR3 sequence is 15 residues long. The germline V gene encodes CDR1 SGHTA and CDR2 FQGNSA. V shed 6 bases, J shed 3 bases, and the junction held 7 bases outside the gene matches. The full variable domain, its missing parts supplied by reference TRBV7-2 and TRBJ2-7, is GAGVSQSPSNKVTEKGKDVELRCDPISGHTALYWYRQSLGQGLEFLIYFQGNSAPDKSGLPSDRFSAERTGGSVSTLTIQRTQQEDSAVYLCASSWTSGPVYEQYFGPGTRLTVT.